The rows below give T cell receptor beta chains drawn from one sample of a study of shared clonotypes between healthy human individuals. Clones were read by immunoSEQ multiplex PCR, and TCRdb kept only the in-frame ones, dropping some. The sample lists over a million clones, around 97% occurring once. Sequenced material: naive CD4+ T cells sorted from blood. These receptors originate from a man aged 25 to 40 in good health. The CDR3 runs from the conserved cysteine through the conserved F or W. The D gene is left open where the match is weak. Clone size is not always given. Where it is, it says once, few, many or a class for expanded clones.

j_call: TRBJ1-3
clone_size: -
d_call: -
v_call: TRBV13
cdr3_aa: CASSLPAGERKSGNTIYF
cdr3_nt: TGTGCCAGCAGCTTGCCGGCAGGGGAGAGGAAGTCTGGAAACACCATATATTTT

j_call: TRBJ1-1
clone_size: -
d_call: -
v_call: TRBV18
cdr3_aa: CASSPLNGLNTEAFF
cdr3_nt: TGTGCCAGCTCACCACTTAACGGACTGAACACTGAAGCTTTCTTT

j_call: TRBJ2-5
clone_size: -
d_call: -
v_call: TRBV5-1
cdr3_aa: CASSSGLETQYF
cdr3_nt: TGCGCCAGCAGCTCAGGGTTAGAGACCCAGTACTTC

j_call: TRBJ2-7
clone_size: -
d_call: -
v_call: TRBV11-2
cdr3_aa: CASSPRDVQRLQEYEQYF
cdr3_nt: TGTGCCAGCAGCCCCCGCGACGTGCAGAGGCTCCAAGAATACGAGCAGTACTTC

j_call: TRBJ2-5
clone_size: -
d_call: -
v_call: TRBV29-1
cdr3_aa: CSVGDPGAGETQYF
cdr3_nt: TGCAGCGTTGGAGACCCGGGAGCAGGGGAGACCCAGTACTTC

j_call: TRBJ2-1
clone_size: -
d_call: -
v_call: TRBV28
cdr3_aa: CASSPVNDHNEQFF
cdr3_nt: TGTGCCAGCAGCCCCGTAAATGACCACAATGAGCAGTTCTTC

j_call: TRBJ2-7
clone_size: -
d_call: -
v_call: TRBV7-9
cdr3_aa: CASSNVGLPYEQYF
cdr3_nt: TGTGCCAGCAGCAATGTTGGCCTCCCCTACGAGCAGTACTTC

j_call: TRBJ2-5
clone_size: -
d_call: -
v_call: TRBV9
cdr3_aa: CASSRTGTSVWETQYF
cdr3_nt: TGTGCCAGCAGCAGGACCGGGACCAGCGTTTGGGAGACCCAGTACTTC

j_call: TRBJ1-5
clone_size: -
d_call: -
v_call: TRBV9
cdr3_aa: CASSVGLGGSNQPQHF
cdr3_nt: TGTGCCAGCAGCGTAGGTCTTGGGGGGAGCAATCAGCCCCAGCATTTT

j_call: TRBJ1-2
clone_size: once
d_call: -
v_call: TRBV14
cdr3_aa: CASSQDAGSDYGYTF
cdr3_nt: TGTGCCAGCAGCCAAGATGCGGGCAGCGACTATGGCTACACCTTC

j_call: TRBJ2-7
clone_size: once
d_call: -
v_call: TRBV5-4
cdr3_aa: CASSSQGGSNHEQYF
cdr3_nt: TGTGCCAGCAGCTCTCAGGGGGGTAGCAACCACGAGCAGTACTTC

j_call: TRBJ2-7
clone_size: -
d_call: -
v_call: TRBV2
cdr3_aa: CASSPVGPLHEQYF
cdr3_nt: TGTGCCAGCAGCCCAGTGGGCCCTCTTCACGAGCAGTACTTC

j_call: TRBJ1-5
clone_size: -
d_call: -
v_call: TRBV6-5
cdr3_aa: CASSYSMGNQPQHF
cdr3_nt: TGTGCCAGCAGTTACTCGATGGGAAATCAGCCCCAGCATTTT

j_call: TRBJ2-3
clone_size: -
d_call: TRBD1
v_call: TRBV6-1
cdr3_aa: CASTGTGGTDTQYF
cdr3_nt: TGTGCCAGCACCGGGACAGGGGGAACAGATACGCAGTATTTT

j_call: TRBJ1-1
clone_size: -
d_call: -
v_call: TRBV28
cdr3_aa: CASSRGLITEAFF
cdr3_nt: TGTGCCAGCAGTCGCGGTTTAATCACTGAAGCTTTCTTT

j_call: TRBJ2-1
clone_size: -
d_call: -
v_call: TRBV7-3
cdr3_aa: CASSFRGGGAGVNEQFF
cdr3_nt: TGTGCCAGCAGCTTCCGAGGGGGAGGTGCGGGAGTCAATGAGCAGTTCTTC

j_call: TRBJ2-1
clone_size: -
d_call: -
v_call: TRBV6-5
cdr3_aa: CASRREAEQFF
cdr3_nt: TGTGCCAGTCGGAGGGAGGCGGAGCAGTTCTTC

j_call: TRBJ2-1
clone_size: once
d_call: TRBD1
v_call: TRBV2
cdr3_aa: CASSGSTGGKYNEQFF
cdr3_nt: TGTGCCAGCAGTGGATCGACAGGGGGAAAGTACAATGAGCAGTTCTTC

j_call: TRBJ2-3
clone_size: -
d_call: TRBD2
v_call: TRBV5-1
cdr3_aa: CASSFLAGGGLDTQYF
cdr3_nt: TGCGCCAGCAGCTTTCTAGCGGGAGGTGGGTTGGATACGCAGTATTTT

j_call: TRBJ1-1
clone_size: -
d_call: -
v_call: TRBV9
cdr3_aa: CASSFLEDSNTEAFF
cdr3_nt: TGTGCCAGCAGCTTCCTCGAAGACTCGAACACTGAAGCTTTCTTT

j_call: TRBJ2-7
clone_size: -
d_call: TRBD2
v_call: TRBV5-5
cdr3_aa: CASSLASGRAGELQYF
cdr3_nt: TGTGCCAGCAGCTTGGCTAGCGGGAGGGCGGGGGAACTCCAGTACTTC

j_call: TRBJ1-5
clone_size: -
d_call: -
v_call: TRBV27
cdr3_aa: CASGTPWGDSNQPQHF
cdr3_nt: TGTGCCAGCGGTACTCCTTGGGGTGATAGCAATCAGCCCCAGCATTTT

j_call: TRBJ2-7
clone_size: once
d_call: TRBD2
v_call: TRBV5-1
cdr3_aa: CASSWGLAGEKPYEQYF
cdr3_nt: TGCGCCAGCAGCTGGGGACTAGCGGGGGAGAAACCTTACGAGCAGTACTTC

j_call: TRBJ2-3
clone_size: once
d_call: -
v_call: TRBV11-3
cdr3_aa: CASSSRGLGGTDTQYF
cdr3_nt: TGTGCCAGCAGCTCAAGAGGCTTGGGGGGCACAGATACGCAGTATTTT

j_call: TRBJ2-3
clone_size: -
d_call: TRBD2
v_call: TRBV15
cdr3_aa: CATSRVAGGPDTQYF
cdr3_nt: TGTGCCACCAGCAGAGTAGCGGGGGGCCCAGATACGCAGTATTTT

j_call: TRBJ2-7
clone_size: -
d_call: -
v_call: TRBV28
cdr3_aa: CASSLPQGEQYF
cdr3_nt: TGTGCCAGCAGTTTACCACAGGGCGAGCAGTACTTC

j_call: TRBJ1-2
clone_size: -
d_call: -
v_call: TRBV28
cdr3_aa: CASSRTFRGYGYTF
cdr3_nt: TGTGCCAGCAGTCGGACTTTCCGCGGCTATGGCTACACCTTC

j_call: TRBJ1-3
clone_size: -
d_call: -
v_call: TRBV27
cdr3_aa: CASSPPGRSGNTIYF
cdr3_nt: TGTGCCAGCAGTCCTCCAGGGCGCTCTGGAAACACCATATATTTT

j_call: TRBJ2-3
clone_size: -
d_call: -
v_call: TRBV5-1
cdr3_aa: CASSFSVPGTDTQYF
cdr3_nt: TGCGCCAGCAGCTTCAGCGTGCCGGGGACAGATACGCAGTATTTT

j_call: TRBJ2-3
clone_size: -
d_call: -
v_call: TRBV19
cdr3_aa: CASSIVRPSLTDTQYF
cdr3_nt: TGTGCCAGTAGTATCGTCCGTCCTTCGCTCACAGATACGCAGTATTTT

j_call: TRBJ1-5
clone_size: -
d_call: -
v_call: TRBV7-3
cdr3_aa: CASSLNPNQPQHF
cdr3_nt: TGTGCCAGCAGCTTAAACCCTAATCAGCCCCAGCATTTT

j_call: TRBJ2-7
clone_size: -
d_call: -
v_call: TRBV18
cdr3_aa: CASSLTGYEQYF
cdr3_nt: TGTGCCAGCTCACTGACAGGATACGAGCAGTACTTC

j_call: TRBJ2-5
clone_size: -
d_call: TRBD2
v_call: TRBV15
cdr3_aa: CATSRALAGVETQYF
cdr3_nt: TGTGCCACCAGCAGGGCCCTAGCGGGAGTGGAGACCCAGTACTTC

j_call: TRBJ1-5
clone_size: -
d_call: -
v_call: TRBV7-8
cdr3_aa: CASSPHRAAREQPQHF
cdr3_nt: TGTGCCAGCAGCCCCCACAGGGCCGCCCGGGAGCAGCCCCAGCATTTT

j_call: TRBJ2-2
clone_size: -
d_call: -
v_call: TRBV5-1
cdr3_aa: CASSLLRGNTGELFF
cdr3_nt: TGCGCCAGCAGCTTGCTTCGGGGTAACACCGGGGAGCTGTTTTTT

j_call: TRBJ1-4
clone_size: -
d_call: -
v_call: TRBV27
cdr3_aa: CASSFGGVNEKLFF
cdr3_nt: TGTGCCAGCAGTTTCGGCGGAGTTAATGAAAAACTGTTTTTT

j_call: TRBJ2-1
clone_size: -
d_call: TRBD1
v_call: TRBV29-1
cdr3_aa: CSAGTGVVGEQFF
cdr3_nt: TGCAGCGCCGGGACAGGGGTCGTCGGTGAGCAGTTCTTC